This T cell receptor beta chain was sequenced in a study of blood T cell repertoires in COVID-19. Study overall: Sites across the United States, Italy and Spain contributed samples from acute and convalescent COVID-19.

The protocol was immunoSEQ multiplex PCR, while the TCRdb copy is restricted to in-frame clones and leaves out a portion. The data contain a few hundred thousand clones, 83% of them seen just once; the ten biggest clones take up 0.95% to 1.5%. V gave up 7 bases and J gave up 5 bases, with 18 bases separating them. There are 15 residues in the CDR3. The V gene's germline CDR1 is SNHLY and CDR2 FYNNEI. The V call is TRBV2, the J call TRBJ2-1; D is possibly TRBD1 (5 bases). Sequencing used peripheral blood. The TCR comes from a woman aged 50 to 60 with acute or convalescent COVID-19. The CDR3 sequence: CASKKPLGDDNEQFF. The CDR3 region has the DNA TGTGCCAGCAAGAAGCCCTTAGGGGATGACAATGAGCAGTTCTTC.